Below, 13 T cell receptor beta chains from the same sample are listed, as sequenced in a study of spatial heterogeneity in lung cancer. Via MiXCR, TCRdb re-called the 5' RACE reads, giving one row per CDR3 protein. The sample lists around 14,000 distinct CDR3 sequences; 3.6% were seen once. The time point here: sample taken at primary tumor resection. The sample consisted of normal lung tissue next to the tumor, taken at surgery. Source of these receptors: a male donor with early-stage non-small cell lung cancer.

This clonotype was counted many times. This beta chain is a stray read from a library made for alpha chains; its abundance is not meaningful. The rearrangement uses TRBV2 and TRBJ2-1; the match to TRBD2 covers 11 bases. This CDR3 comprises 15 residues. Germline CDR1 and CDR2: SNHLY and FYNNEI. V trimming: 5 bases; J trimming: 8 bases; junction bases outside the gene matches: 8. As DNA, the CDR3 is TGTGCCAGCAGTATTATAGCGGGAGGGAGGGATGAGCAGTTCTTC. Translating it yields CASSIIAGGRDEQFF.

This clonotype was seen many times. A read error may produce the germline difference seen at one junction end. The library was prepared for alpha chains; this beta chain is a stray read, so its frequency means little. The rearrangement links TRBV6-5 to TRBJ2-7; TRBD1 agrees at 12 bases. CDR3 length: 20 residues. Per the germline V gene, CDR1 is MNHEY and CDR2 is SVGAGI. The CDR3 nucleotides are TGTGCCAGCAGCACCAGGGACAGGGGGCGATCGGAAGCAGCCTCCAACGAGCAGTACTTC. This translates into CASSTRDRGRSEAASNEQYF.

This clonotype was recorded at least ten times. Little can be read into the size of this beta chain, an off-target read in a library designed for alpha chains. This chain uses TRBV3-1 with TRBJ1-2, with unresolved D. The CDR3 loop spans 13 amino acids. The germline gives CDR1 LGHDT, CDR2 YNNKEL (reference sequence). V was cut by 4 bases and J by 8 bases, with 14 bases left in between. CDR3 sequence reads: CASSPLGGYGYTF. Here the CDR3 DNA reads TGTGCCAGCAGCCCCCTTGGCGGTTACGGCTACACCTTC.

This clonotype has ten or more counts. This beta chain is a stray read from a library made for alpha chains; its abundance is not meaningful. V gene TRBV15 combines with J gene TRBJ1-2; D is ambiguous. In germline, CDR1 is LNHNV, CDR2 YYDKDF (reference sequence). The CDR3 length is 15 residues. Trimming stripped 0 bases from V and 5 bases from J, with 13 bases between. CDR3 in amino acids: CATSRDRGRIYGYTF. CDR3 DNA: TGTGCCACCAGCAGAGATCGTGGGAGAATATATGGCTACACCTTC.

This clonotype has ten or more counts. The size of this beta chain means little, since it is a stray read in a library made for alpha chains. V gene TRBV2 combines with J gene TRBJ2-4, with 9 bases that match TRBD2. V gave up 6 bases and J gave up 0 bases; unmatched junction bases: 15. The V gene's germline CDR1 is SNHLY and CDR2 FYNNEI. The CDR3 covers 19 residues. Written as DNA, the CDR3 is TGTGCCAGCAGCCCCTTCGGGGTAGCGGGAGACCTAGCCAAAAACATTCAGTACTTC. It encodes CASSPFGVAGDLAKNIQYF. The full variable domain, in which reference TRBV2 and TRBJ2-4 provide the parts outside the CDR3, is EPEVTQTPSHQVTQMGQEVILRCVPISNHLYFYWYRQILGQKVEFLVSFYNNEISEKSEIFDDQFSVERPDGSNFTLKIRSTKLEDSAMYFCASSPFGVAGDLAKNIQYFGAGTRLSVL.

At least ten counts were recorded for this clonotype. This beta chain appears as a stray read in a library generated for alpha chains; its size is not informative. CDR3 nucleotide sequence: TGTGCCAGCAGTAGCCAATACACCGGGGAGCTGTTTTTT. Translating it yields CASSSQYTGELFF. V and J are TRBV14 and TRBJ2-2; D gene uncertain. The CDR3 is 13 residues long. V was cut by 6 bases and J by 3 bases, with 8 bases left in between. Germline CDR1 is SGHDN and CDR2 is FVKESK.

This clonotype was detected many times. Because this beta chain is a stray read in a library intended to capture alpha chains, its abundance should not be given much weight. V usage is TRBV11-3 and J usage is TRBJ2-5; 8 bases map to TRBD2. The germline V gene encodes CDR1 SGHNT and CDR2 YENEEA. With V trimmed by 5 bases and J by 4 bases, 12 bases remained unmatched. The CDR3 runs 16 residues. The CDR3 spells CASSPPGLAVTETQYF. The CDR3 DNA follows: TGTGCCAGCAGCCCACCCGGACTAGCAGTAACAGAGACCCAGTACTTC.

This clonotype was detected ten times or more. The size of this beta chain means little, since it is a stray read in a library made for alpha chains. The CDR3: CASSEAQGWGDSPLHF. DNA of the CDR3: TGTGCCAGCAGTGAAGCGCAAGGGTGGGGCGATTCACCCCTCCACTTT. The J gene is TRBJ1-6, the V gene TRBV2, with D maybe TRBD1 (5 bases). The CDR3 length is 16 residues. Trimming took off 0 bases at V and 8 bases at J, with 14 bases between the two ends. Germline lookup yields CDR1 SNHLY and CDR2 FYNNEI.

This clonotype was recorded many times. A library made for alpha chains picked up this beta chain off target, so its size means little. The chain combines TRBV6-6 with TRBJ2-3; D assignment may be TRBD1 or TRBD2 (6 bases each). V gave up 4 bases and J gave up 4 bases, with 12 bases separating them. This CDR3 has 14 residues. CDR1 and CDR2 (germline): MNHNY, SVGAGI (reference sequence). CDR3 DNA: TGTGCCAGCAGTTTCCTAGGGGGGTCAGATACGCAGTATTTT. This sequence encodes CASSFLGGSDTQYF.

In its sample, this clonotype is medium-sized. This beta chain lies outside the target of a library built for alpha chains; its clone size means little. The V gene is TRBV4-3, the J gene TRBJ1-3; D remains ambiguous. Germline V gene data show CDR1 as LGHNA and CDR2 as YSLEER. The CDR3 runs 16 residues. Trimming removed 0 bases at V and 0 bases at J, with 9 bases between. In DNA, the CDR3 is TGCGCCAGCAGCCAAGATCTTAGGAGCTCTGGAAACACCATATATTTT. This translates into CASSQDLRSSGNTIYF.

This clonotype was observed at least ten times. This beta chain is a stray read from a library made for alpha chains; its abundance is not meaningful. The V call is TRBV20-1, the J call TRBJ2-4; TRBD2 matches at 7 bases. Germline assignment: CDR1 DFQATT and CDR2 SNEGSKA (reference sequence). The V gene end was trimmed by 7 bases and the J gene end by 3 bases; junction bases not matched to a gene: 9. The CDR3 covers 14 residues. CDR3 in DNA: TGCAGTGTTACAAAAAGCGGGAACAAAAACATTCAGTACTTC. The encoded protein is CSVTKSGNKNIQYF.

Ten or more counts support this clonotype. This beta chain is a stray sequence in a library constructed for alpha chains; its clone size is not meaningful. The chain links TRBV6-5 to TRBJ2-7; 11 nucleotides line up with TRBD2. The V segment lost 5 bases and the J segment 1 base; nucleotides outside the gene matches: 1. The CDR3 spans 14 residues. Germline V gene lookup returns CDR1 MNHEY and CDR2 SVGAGI. CDR3 DNA: TGTGCCAGCAGTCGACTAGCGGGGTCCTACGAGCAGTACTTC. It is translated as CASSRLAGSYEQYF.

This clonotype was seen many times. Since it is a stray read in a library aimed at alpha chains, this beta chain has a size that is not meaningful. The gene calls are TRBV20-1 and TRBJ1-5; D is undetermined. Germline lookup yields CDR1 DFQATT and CDR2 SNEGSKA (reference sequence). This CDR3 contains 12 residues. The ends were cut back, 6 bases at V and 3 bases at J, with 9 bases in the middle. The CDR3 nucleotides read TGCAGTGCAACCTATACCAATCAGCCCCAGCATTTT. Its protein product is CSATYTNQPQHF.